These T cell receptor beta chains were read from a single sample in a study of blood T cell repertoires in COVID-19. Only in-frame clones appear in the TCRdb table, and some are missing; sequencing was by immunoSEQ multiplex PCR. The data hold 180,000 or so clones, with about 91% observed a single time. Sequencing was performed on PBMCs or T cells enriched from blood (not recorded which). All receptors come from a middle-aged woman with acute COVID-19. Both conserved end residues are part of each CDR3. Fields, in order: V gene, clone size, J gene, CDR3 protein. Some rows have no size entry. The others give once, few or many, or a class for an expanded clone.

TRBV19	.	TRBJ2-3	CASSTSRDRVTDTQYF
TRBV3-1/TRBV3-2	.	TRBJ1-5	CASSPGQGLEGNQPQHF
TRBV5-1	.	TRBJ2-3	CASSLQGARDTQYF
TRBV19	.	TRBJ1-1	CASSIRDSLNTEAFF
TRBV5-5	.	TRBJ2-5	CASSLGSTSGQETQYF
TRBV4-1	.	TRBJ2-1	CASSLLTSNSYNEQFF
TRBV27	.	TRBJ2-2	CASSFFLGQGSTGELFF
TRBV7-9	few	TRBJ2-1	CASSLLWTGSYNEQFF
TRBV7-9	.	TRBJ2-5	CASSFATVQETQYF
TRBV7-9	.	TRBJ2-7	CASRQRRNGLVDEQYF
TRBV6-5	.	TRBJ1-6	CASKVGGYGNSPLHF
TRBV6-5	.	TRBJ2-5	CASSDPDRAETQYF
TRBV24-1	.	TRBJ1-2	CATSPNRGYGYTF
TRBV7-9	.	TRBJ2-3	CASSLGQGYTQYF
TRBV12-3/TRBV12-4	.	TRBJ1-1	CASGGGKKGAFF
TRBV9	.	TRBJ1-6	CASSEQGNSPLHF
TRBV7-9	once	TRBJ2-6	CASSPREEGANVLTF
TRBV19	.	TRBJ2-3	CASSRGVTDTQYF
TRBV20-1	once	TRBJ1-4	CSASGRLEKLFF
TRBV11-3	.	TRBJ1-1	CASSDGQNTEAFF
TRBV14	.	TRBJ2-7	CASSHISSYEQYF
TRBV11-2	.	TRBJ2-2	CASSRYRGAWELFF
TRBV5-4	once	TRBJ2-1	CASSLGTSGSGLGFNEQFF
TRBV11-2	.	TRBJ1-2	CASRSSQDYGYTF
TRBV7-3	few	TRBJ2-1	CASSINGLAGGVEQFF
TRBV6-1	.	TRBJ2-3	CASSAPGLGTKDTQYF
TRBV3-1/TRBV3-2	.	TRBJ1-4	CASSLTGGNEKLFF
TRBV12-3/TRBV12-4	.	TRBJ1-6	CASSPGQNSPLHF